The entry that follows covers one T cell receptor beta chain sequence. Source study methods: Using reference gene primer amplification, nucleated cell counts were estimated. Only in-frame clones appear in the TCRdb table, and some are missing; sequencing was by immunoSEQ multiplex PCR. Clonal size and the V and J genes are those of that table, whereas D and trimming came from the DNA. The sample includes about 260,000 clones, around 84% of them seen just once. The sample belongs to a study of blood T cell repertoires in COVID-19. About the research overall: Donors in the United States, Italy and Spain gave samples during acute or convalescent COVID-19. Nucleic acid was either cDNA or gDNA, and it came from T cells, B-cell-depleted T cells, or PBMCs.

This TCR was sampled from a man aged 55 to 69 with acute or convalescent COVID-19. The sample was peripheral blood.

This CDR3 reads CAISEGVFSGNTIYF. The CDR3 DNA follows: TGTGCCATCAGTGAAGGGGTCTTCTCTGGAAACACCATATATTTT. The chain uses TRBV10-3 and TRBJ1-3; possibly TRBD1 for D (5 bases). CDR3 length equals 15 residues. The germline V and J ends were trimmed by 3 bases and 0 bases, with 9 bases remaining between them. CDR1 and CDR2 (germline): ENHRY, SYGVKD.